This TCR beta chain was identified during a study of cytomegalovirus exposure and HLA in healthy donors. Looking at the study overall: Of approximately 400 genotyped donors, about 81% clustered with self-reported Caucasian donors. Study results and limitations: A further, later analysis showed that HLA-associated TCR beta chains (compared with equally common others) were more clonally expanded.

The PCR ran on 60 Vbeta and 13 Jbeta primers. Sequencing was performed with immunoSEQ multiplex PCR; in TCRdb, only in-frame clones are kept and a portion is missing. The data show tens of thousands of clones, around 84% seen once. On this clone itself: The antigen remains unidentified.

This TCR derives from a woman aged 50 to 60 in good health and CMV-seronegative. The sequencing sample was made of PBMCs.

DNA of the CDR3: TGCGCCAGCAGTGAGTCGACACAATTTGGGGAGACCCAGTACTTC. It codes for CASSESTQFGETQYF. The chain recombines TRBV10-1 with TRBJ2-5; D remains ambiguous. The V end lost 0 bases, the J end lost 5 bases, and 13 bases lay between the germline ends. The CDR3 contains 15 residues. CDR1 WNHNN and CDR2 SYGVQD come from the germline V gene (reference sequence).